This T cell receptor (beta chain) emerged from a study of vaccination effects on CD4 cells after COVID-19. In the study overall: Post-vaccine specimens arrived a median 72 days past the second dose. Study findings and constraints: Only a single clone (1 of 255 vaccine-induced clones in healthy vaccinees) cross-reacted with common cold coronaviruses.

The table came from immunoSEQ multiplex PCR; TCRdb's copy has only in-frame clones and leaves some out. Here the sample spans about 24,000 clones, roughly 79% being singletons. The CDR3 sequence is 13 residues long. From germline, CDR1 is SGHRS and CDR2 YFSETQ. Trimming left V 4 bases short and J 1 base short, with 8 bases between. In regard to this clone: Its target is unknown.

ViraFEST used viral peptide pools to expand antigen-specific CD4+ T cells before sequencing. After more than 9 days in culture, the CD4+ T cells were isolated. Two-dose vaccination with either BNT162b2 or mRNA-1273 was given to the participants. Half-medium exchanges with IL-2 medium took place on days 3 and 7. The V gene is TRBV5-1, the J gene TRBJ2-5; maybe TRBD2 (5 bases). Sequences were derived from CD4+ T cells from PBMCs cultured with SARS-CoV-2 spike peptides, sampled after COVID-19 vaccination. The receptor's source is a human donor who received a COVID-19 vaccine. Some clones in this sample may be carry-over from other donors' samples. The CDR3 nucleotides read TGCGCCAGCAGCCGAGGGTCCCAAGAGACCCAGTACTTC. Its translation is CASSRGSQETQYF.